The 21 T cell receptor beta chains in this list originate from one sample, sequenced in a study of technical replicates of blood from a handful of donors listed by TCRdb under 2017. Receptor amplification or capture employed the immunoSEQ multiplex PCR assay. The source is immuneACCESS, and TCRdb retained only in-frame sequences with V and J called. Part of the clones is not carried over; for the studies checked, unresolved V genes explain less than half of this, and the remainder is unexplained. The sample table lists 100,000 or so clones, around 95% of them with a count of one. Approximately 0.24% of the sample rests with the top ten. Sequencing was done on a sample of T cells isolated from PBMCs. The receptors here all came from a human donor in good health.

This clone was seen once. V usage is TRBV18 and J usage is TRBJ2-5, with a weak D call TRBD2 (7 bases). V shed 3 bases and J shed 2 bases, with 16 bases lying between them. CDR3 size: 16 residues. CDR1 is KGHSH, CDR2 LQKENI, per germline. The CDR3 DNA follows: TGTGCCAGCTCACCCAGGACGCGGGGGCTTCAAGAGACCCAGTACTTC. Translation: CASSPRTRGLQETQYF.

This sequence joins TRBV7-8 and TRBJ2-3, with TRBD2 identical over 10 bases. The V segment lost 5 bases and the J segment 2 bases; nucleotides outside the gene matches: 16. The CDR3 is made up of 19 amino acids. Germline CDR1 reads SGHVS; CDR2 reads FQNEAQ. CDR3 in amino acids: CASSKPHPTSGPATDTQYF. CDR3 nucleotide sequence: TGTGCCAGCAGCAAACCCCACCCGACTAGCGGGCCCGCCACAGATACGCAGTATTTT.

The chain recombines TRBV10-2 with TRBJ2-7; D gene ambiguous. This CDR3 comprises 11 residues. In germline, CDR1 is WSHSY, CDR2 SAAADI. Trimming removed 6 bases at V and 4 bases at J, with 7 bases between. CDR3 region: CASRTGYEQYF. CDR3 bases: TGCGCCAGCAGGACTGGGTACGAGCAGTACTTC.

The rearrangement links TRBV11-1 to TRBJ2-7; possible D gene TRBD2, 6 bases. Germline V CDR1 and CDR2: SGHAT, FQDESV (reference sequence). With 7 bases removed from V and 0 bases from J, the gap between germline ends came to 10 bases. This CDR3 is built from 13 residues. The CDR3 here is CASKGGHSYEQYF. The CDR3 DNA reads as TGTGCCAGCAAGGGAGGACACTCCTACGAGCAGTACTTC.

The chain uses TRBV28 and TRBJ2-1, with D possibly TRBD2 on 6 matching bases. Deletions cut 1 base from V and 5 bases from J, with 18 bases between. This CDR3 comprises 17 residues. CDR1 MDHEN and CDR2 SYDVKM come from the germline V gene. CDR3 region: CASSLLSLGLTNNEQFF. The CDR3 bases are TGTGCCAGCAGTTTATTAAGCTTGGGACTCACCAACAATGAGCAGTTCTTC.

The rearrangement links TRBV7-6 to TRBJ2-1, with TRBD2 matching 8 bases. Germline-derived CDR1 and CDR2 are SGHVS and FNYEAQ. The CDR3 runs to 16 residues. The V and J ends lost 1 base and 3 bases, in that order; junction bases with no gene match: 5. CDR3 region: CASSLGTGGNYNEQFF. CDR3 sequence (DNA): TGTGCCAGCAGCTTAGGAACGGGGGGGAACTACAATGAGCAGTTCTTC.

V gene TRBV27 combines with J gene TRBJ1-2, with D unclear. V lost 3 bases to trimming and J lost 4 bases, with 9 bases between them. The CDR3 covers 13 residues. CDR1 is MNHEY, CDR2 SMNVEV, per germline (reference sequence). DNA of the CDR3: TGTGCCAGCAGTTTGGGAGTAAGCTATGGCTACACCTTC. It yields the protein CASSLGVSYGYTF.

The V call is TRBV10-1, the J call TRBJ2-2; 7 bases fit TRBD2. Trimming at V came to 7 bases and at J to 6 bases, leaving 5 bases not matched to a gene. The CDR3 length is 13 residues. Germline values: CDR1 WNHNN, CDR2 SYGVQD (reference sequence). The CDR3 here is CASKEGGAGELFF. CDR3 DNA sequence: TGCGCCAGCAAAGAGGGAGGGGCCGGGGAGCTGTTTTTT.

The chain recombines TRBV7-8 with TRBJ1-3, with 7 positions matching TRBD1. CDR3 length: 15 residues. Trimming at V came to 2 bases and at J to 4 bases, leaving 5 bases not matched to a gene. CDR1 and CDR2 (germline): SGHVS, FQNEAQ. The CDR3 is CASSLQGTAGNTIYF. CDR3 bases: TGTGCCAGCAGCTTACAGGGGACAGCGGGAAACACCATATATTTT.

The chain joins TRBV28 to TRBJ2-3; 9 bases are shared with TRBD2. V gave up 5 bases and J gave up 6 bases; unmatched junction bases: 12. Germline CDR1 and CDR2: MDHEN and SYDVKM. The CDR3 consists of 16 residues. As DNA, the CDR3 is TGTGCCAGCAGTGTAGATGTAGCGGGAGATTCGGATACGCAGTATTTT. It specifies CASSVDVAGDSDTQYF.

The CDR3 DNA is TGTGCCAGCAGTTTCTCCCCGAAGTCTAGAGCTTTCTTT. Its translation is CASSFSPKSRAFF. The chain employs TRBV27 and TRBJ1-1; D not certain. V was clipped by 3 bases and J by 10 bases, with 15 bases between them. Germline V gives CDR1 MNHEY, CDR2 SMNVEV (reference sequence). The CDR3 totals 13 residues.

The rearrangement uses TRBV19 and TRBJ1-5; 7 bases agree with TRBD1. The CDR3 runs 16 residues. The germline V gene has CDR1 LNHDA and CDR2 SQIVND (reference sequence). With V trimmed by 2 bases and J by 5 bases, 9 bases remained unmatched. The CDR3 is CASSITSGTADQPQHF. The CDR3, as DNA: TGTGCCAGTAGTATAACCTCGGGGACAGCGGATCAGCCCCAGCATTTT.

This clone was recorded once. The chain employs TRBV10-2 and TRBJ1-1; 9 nucleotides line up with TRBD1. Germline V gene lookup returns CDR1 WSHSY and CDR2 SAAADI. The CDR3 is made up of 15 amino acids. The ends lost 3 bases at V and 6 bases at J; junction bases unmatched: 8. CDR3 residues: CASSEIRDRVPEAFF. As DNA, the CDR3 is TGCGCCAGCAGTGAAATCCGGGACAGGGTCCCTGAAGCTTTCTTT.

CDR3: CASSQVAGSYNEQFF. The CDR3 coding sequence is TGTGCCAGCAGCCAAGTGGCAGGGTCATACAATGAGCAGTTCTTC. This rearrangement joins TRBV14 to TRBJ2-1, with D perhaps TRBD1 (5 bases). Germline assignment: CDR1 SGHDN and CDR2 FVKESK. The V end lost 1 base, the J end lost 4 bases, and 11 bases lay between the germline ends. The CDR3 contains 15 residues.

The J gene is TRBJ2-3, the V gene TRBV7-9; a weak D match, TRBD1 (6 bases). Germline CDR1 reads SEHNR; CDR2 reads FQNEAQ (reference sequence). The CDR3 length is 17 residues. V dropped 5 bases and J dropped 0 bases, with 18 bases sitting between them. The DNA of the CDR3 is TGTGCCAGCAGCCGGGACACAATCATTCCTAGCACAGATACGCAGTATTTT. It encodes CASSRDTIIPSTDTQYF.

The chain joins TRBV19 to TRBJ2-7; TRBD1 aligns across 7 bases. CDR3 length: 14 amino acids. Germline loops: CDR1 LNHDA, CDR2 SQIVND (reference sequence). The V gene end was trimmed by 10 bases and the J gene end by 3 bases; junction bases not matched to a gene: 12. Written as DNA, the CDR3 is TGTGCCACCAAGGCCCCGGGACAGAACTACGAGCAGTACTTC. As protein: CATKAPGQNYEQYF.

The chain is built from TRBV15 and TRBJ1-2, with D uncertain. Between the trimmed V and J ends, which lost 0 bases and 6 bases, there was a span of 8 bases. The CDR3 is made up of 13 amino acids. The germline CDR1 and CDR2 sequences are LNHNV and YYDKDF (reference sequence). CDR3 bases: TGTGCCACCAGCAGAGACGTGACACATGGCTACACCTTC. This gives the protein CATSRDVTHGYTF.

The V call is TRBV5-1, the J call TRBJ2-3; 8 bases align to TRBD2. This CDR3 region has 14 residues. V was clipped by 4 bases and J by 6 bases; unmatched bases: 7. Germline assignment: CDR1 SGHRS and CDR2 YFSETQ. The CDR3 here is CASSLGLARDTQYF. In DNA form, the CDR3 reads TGCGCCAGCAGCCTCGGACTAGCCCGGGATACGCAGTATTTT. The whole variable domain, filled in from reference TRBV5-1 and TRBJ2-3, reads KAGVTQTPRYLIKTRGQQVTLSCSPISGHRSVSWYQQTPGQGLQFLFEYFSETQRNKGNFPGRFSGRQFSNSRSEMNVSTLELGDSALYLCASSLGLARDTQYFGPGTRLTVL.

This chain connects TRBV4-1 to TRBJ2-7; 9 bases map to TRBD2. The CDR3 contains 13 residues. V dropped 4 bases and J dropped 5; count of bases not matched to a gene: 3. CDR1 and CDR2 (germline): MGHRA, YSYEKL. The CDR3 protein is CASSLSGSDEQYF. CDR3 nucleotide sequence: TGCGCCAGCAGCCTTAGCGGGAGCGACGAGCAGTACTTC.

The chain couples TRBV6-6 to TRBJ2-7, with TRBD2 identical over 7 bases. CDR3 length: 13 amino acids. The germline gives CDR1 MNHNY, CDR2 SVGAGI (reference sequence). V dropped 2 bases and J dropped 4; count of bases not matched to a gene: 2. The CDR3 DNA reads as TGTGCCAGCAGTTACGCGGGGGAGTACGAGCAGTACTTC. It encodes CASSYAGEYEQYF.

The chain has TRBV19 and TRBJ2-2; the D gene is possibly TRBD2 (5 bases). There are 18 residues in the CDR3. Germline V gene lookup returns CDR1 LNHDA and CDR2 SQIVND (reference sequence). V was clipped by 7 bases and J by 5 bases, with 26 bases between them. CDR3 sequence: CASTARGSASLGTGELFF. The CDR3 coding sequence is TGTGCCAGTACCGCCCGAGGGAGCGCCTCACTTGGGACCGGGGAGCTGTTTTTT.